Each of the 31 T cell receptor beta chains below was sequenced from the same sample in a study of metastatic and nonmetastatic thyroid tumors. All patients reached thyroid surgery having received no treatment beforehand. TCRdb reprocessed the PCR reads via MiXCR. The repertoire includes around 15,000 clones, approximately 23% of them detected once, and about 12% sits in the top ten. Sequenced input: tumor tissue. The receptors were sampled from a female donor with papillary thyroid cancer or a benign thyroid nodule (not recorded which). Some clones in this sample may be carry-over from other donors' samples.

The chain links TRBV20-1 to TRBJ2-2; 10 bases align to TRBD2. This CDR3 has 13 residues. After removal of 2 bases from V and 6 bases from J, the junction contained 0 bases not matched to a gene. Germline CDR1 reads DFQATT; CDR2 reads SNEGSKA (reference sequence). As DNA, the CDR3 is TGCAGTGCTAGACTAGCGGGAGCCGGGGAGCTGTTTTTT. This translates into CSARLAGAGELFF.

By sample share, this clone is medium-sized. This chain links TRBV25-1 with TRBJ1-6, with no clear D. CDR3 length equals 15 residues. V lost 3 bases, J lost 8 bases, and 14 bases lay in between. Germline CDR1 and CDR2: MGHDK and SYGVNS. The CDR3 loop is CASSDLQAGDSPLHF. The CDR3 DNA is TGTGCCAGCAGTGATCTCCAGGCTGGGGATTCACCCCTCCACTTT.

This chain joins TRBV5-5 and TRBJ2-7; 7 nucleotides match TRBD1. Germline CDR1 SGHKS, CDR2 YYEKEE (reference sequence). The J segment lost 4 bases and the V segment lost 2 bases, leaving 6 bases of the junction unmatched. The CDR3 totals 14 residues. CDR3 DNA: TGTGCCAGCAGCTTAGAGACAGGGCGGTACGAGCAGTACTTC. Its protein product is CASSLETGRYEQYF.

This clone was recorded at least ten times. This chain's CDR3 is CASSVEGEFTDTQYF. The CDR3 DNA is TGTGCCAGCAGCGTAGAAGGGGAGTTTACAGATACGCAGTATTTT. The chain recombines TRBV9 with TRBJ2-3; tentatively, D is TRBD1 or TRBD2 (5 bases each). Germline values: CDR1 SGDLS, CDR2 YYNGEE. This CDR3 region has 15 residues. V lost 0 bases and J 3 bases, leaving 11 bases between the germline ends.

By frequency in the sample, this clone is medium-sized. The chain uses TRBV29-1 and TRBJ2-1; D is uncertain. Germline V CDR1 and CDR2: SQVTM, ANQGSEA. V dropped 3 bases and J dropped 3 bases, with 3 bases sitting between them. The CDR3 totals 11 residues. The chain's CDR3 is CSVERYNEQFF. The CDR3 bases are TGCAGCGTTGAGCGCTACAATGAGCAGTTCTTC.

At least ten counts were recorded for this clone. The chain is built from TRBV20-1 and TRBJ2-5; 8 bases agree with TRBD1. CDR1 DFQATT and CDR2 SNEGSKA come from the germline V gene (reference sequence). V gave up 6 bases and J gave up 2 bases; unmatched junction bases: 8. The CDR3 length is 14 residues. In DNA form, the CDR3 reads TGCAGTGCCCGCCGGGACAGGCTTCAAGAGACCCAGTACTTC. Protein product: CSARRDRLQETQYF.

This clone is categorized as medium-sized. The V and J genes are TRBV10-2 and TRBJ1-2, with a possible D match to TRBD1 (5 bases). Trimming took 5 bases from V and 0 from J, leaving 7 bases between them. The CDR3 length is 13 residues. Germline values: CDR1 WSHSY, CDR2 SAAADI. CDR3 nucleotide sequence: TGCGCCAGCAGTACAGGCTCTAACTATGGCTACACCTTC. Translated, it gives CASSTGSNYGYTF.

The table lists this clone with many counts. The chain carries TRBV19 and TRBJ1-1, with D tentatively TRBD1 (5 bases). There are 15 residues in the CDR3. Trimming took off 4 bases at V and 0 bases at J, with 12 bases between the two ends. Per the germline V gene, CDR1 is LNHDA and CDR2 is SQIVND (reference sequence). Written as DNA, the CDR3 is TGTGCCAGTAGTACCACCCGGGGCTTGAACACTGAAGCTTTCTTT. It codes for CASSTTRGLNTEAFF. Full variable domain (rest looked up from reference TRBV19 and TRBJ1-1): DGGITQSPKYLFRKEGQNVTLSCEQNLNHDAMYWYRQDPGQGLRLIYYSQIVNDFQKGDIAEGYSVSREKKESFPLTVTSAQKNPTAFYLCASSTTRGLNTEAFFGQGTRLTVV.

In its sample, this clone was seen once. Being one base from a much bigger clone, this may be a read error. This same CDR3 is encoded by further DNA sequences in the sample. In DNA form, the CDR3 reads TGCAGTGCTGCCGCCGGGGGAAAAAACATTCAGTACTTC. Translated, it gives CSAAAGGKNIQYF. The V and J genes are TRBV20-1 and TRBJ2-4; possible D gene TRBD2, 6 bases. This CDR3 has 13 amino acids. V was trimmed by 5 bases and J by 4 bases, leaving 12 bases between them. In germline, CDR1 is DFQATT, CDR2 SNEGSKA (reference sequence).

The chain employs TRBV27 and TRBJ2-5; 10 bases fit TRBD1. Germline V gene data show CDR1 as MNHEY and CDR2 as SMNVEV (reference sequence). V gave up 4 bases and J gave up 6 bases; unmatched junction bases: 5. The CDR3 has 14 amino acids. This CDR3 is CASSSGTGVKTQYF. CDR3 nucleotide sequence: TGTGCCAGCAGTTCCGGGACAGGGGTAAAGACCCAGTACTTC.

By sample share, this clone is medium-sized. CDR3 bases: TGTGCCAGCAGCCCAGTAGACCACTCTGGAAACACCATATATTTT. Translation gives CASSPVDHSGNTIYF. This chain uses TRBV6-1 with TRBJ1-3; D gene ambiguous. The V end lost 6 bases, the J end lost 0 bases, and 12 bases lay between the germline ends. The CDR3 has 15 amino acids. CDR1 is MNHNS and CDR2 is SASEGT in the germline V gene.

The table lists this clone with many counts. This chain links TRBV9 with TRBJ2-6; D is unresolved. V lost 0 bases and J 0 bases, leaving 4 bases between the germline ends. Germline CDR1 SGDLS, CDR2 YYNGEE. The CDR3 sequence is 15 residues long. CDR3: CASSVENSGANVLTF. The CDR3 coding sequence is TGTGCCAGCAGCGTAGAAAACTCTGGGGCCAACGTCCTGACTTTC. Drawing the rest from reference TRBV9 and TRBJ2-6, the complete variable domain is DSGVTQTPKHLITATGQRVTLRCSPRSGDLSVYWYQQSLDQGLQFLIQYYNGEERAKGNILERFSAQQFPDLHSELNLSSLELGDSALYFCASSVENSGANVLTFGAGSRLTVL.

The sample holds a few counts of this clone. The J gene is TRBJ2-5, the V gene TRBV24-1, with D perhaps TRBD1 or TRBD2 (6 bases each). CDR1 is KGHDR and CDR2 is SFDVKD in the germline V gene. This CDR3 spans 13 amino acids. Trimming took 8 bases from V and 5 from J, leaving 14 bases between them. The CDR3 DNA sequence: TGTGCCACCAAGGGGGGCGCGGTGGAGACCCAGTACTTC. Encoded protein: CATKGGAVETQYF.

This clone appeared a few times. The rearrangement links TRBV2 to TRBJ2-6, with no clear D. CDR3 length: 15 amino acids. Germline lookup yields CDR1 SNHLY and CDR2 FYNNEI. V was trimmed by 6 bases and J by 1 base, leaving 10 bases between them. The CDR3: CASRADPSGANVLTF. The CDR3 DNA reads TGTGCCAGCAGGGCCGACCCATCTGGGGCCAACGTCCTGACTTTC.

At least ten counts were recorded for this clone. This chain uses TRBV12-3 or TRBV12-4 with TRBJ2-3; 10 bases fit TRBD2. The trim removed 4 bases at V and 6 bases at J, leaving 16 bases unmatched. There are 18 residues in the CDR3. The CDR3, as DNA: TGTGCCAGCAGTTCCTCACCGGGACTAGCGAAGGAGACGGATACGCAGTATTTT. Its protein product is CASSSSPGLAKETDTQYF.

In its sample, this clone was seen many times. A much larger clone sits a single nucleotide away, making a read error possible. The V and J genes are TRBV20-1 and TRBJ2-1; D perhaps matches TRBD2 (5 bases). In germline, CDR1 is DFQATT, CDR2 SNEGSKA (reference sequence). The CDR3 is made up of 16 amino acids. The CDR3: CSARDFYRGSLNEQSF. The CDR3 region has the DNA TGCAGTGCTAGAGATTTTTATCGAGGGAGCCTCAATGAGCAGTCCTTC.

This clone was counted at least ten times. The V gene is TRBV28, the J gene TRBJ1-1; D not resolved. The CDR3 contains 12 residues. Between the trimmed V and J ends, which lost 3 bases and 11 bases, there was a span of 13 bases. Germline V lookup: CDR1 MDHEN, CDR2 SYDVKM. CDR3 bases: TGTGCCAGCAGTTTGCGCGGACTACTTGCTTTCTTT. The encoded protein is CASSLRGLLAFF.

The count of this clone is one. This chain links TRBV20-1 with TRBJ2-1, with 13 positions matching TRBD2. CDR1 is DFQATT, CDR2 SNEGSKA, per germline (reference sequence). V shed 4 bases, J shed 7 bases, and the junction held 7 bases outside the gene matches. The CDR3 is made up of 15 amino acids. This CDR3 is CSATSGTSGTNEQFF. CDR3 nucleotide sequence: TGCAGTGCTACCTCCGGGACTAGCGGGACGAATGAGCAGTTCTTC.

In this sample, this clone turned up many times. The rearrangement links TRBV20-1 to TRBJ2-7, with TRBD2 identical over 12 bases. The V segment lost 5 bases and the J segment 4 bases; nucleotides outside the gene matches: 6. The CDR3 extends over 14 amino acids. The germline gives CDR1 DFQATT, CDR2 SNEGSKA (reference sequence). CDR3 loop: CSAAAGTSGYEQYF. In DNA, the CDR3 is TGCAGTGCTGCTGCCGGGACTAGCGGGTACGAGCAGTACTTC.

This sequence joins TRBV14 and TRBJ2-1, with D perhaps matching TRBD2 (6 bases). The length of the CDR3 is 16 residues. Germline V CDR1 and CDR2: SGHDN, FVKESK. V lost 1 base, J lost 12 bases, and 22 bases lay in between. The CDR3 bases are TGTGCCAGCAGCCAAGGAATAGTCACTAGCACAGATACGCAGTTCTTC. Translation gives CASSQGIVTSTDTQFF.

This clone showed up many times. Here the CDR3 DNA reads TGCGCCAGCAGCTTAACCGGGAGGGCGGAGGAAGAGACCCAGTACTTC. Protein sequence: CASSLTGRAEEETQYF. The rearrangement uses TRBV5-1 and TRBJ2-5; 8 positions match TRBD2. The junction had 9 bases not matched to a gene; V was cut back by 2 bases and J by 3 bases. The CDR3 loop spans 16 amino acids. The germline gives CDR1 SGHRS, CDR2 YFSETQ. The complete variable domain, with remaining parts taken from reference TRBV5-1 and TRBJ2-5, reads KAGVTQTPRYLIKTRGQQVTLSCSPISGHRSVSWYQQTPGQGLQFLFEYFSETQRNKGNFPGRFSGRQFSNSRSEMNVSTLELGDSALYLCASSLTGRAEEETQYFGPGTRLLVL.

The chain couples TRBV6-5 to TRBJ2-1; 9 positions agree with TRBD2. Looked up from germline, CDR1 is MNHEY and CDR2 is SVGAGI. The CDR3 consists of 17 residues. V gave up 3 bases and J gave up 7 bases; unmatched junction bases: 13. CDR3 loop: CASSYRFSGSGSNEQFF. CDR3 coding DNA: TGTGCCAGCAGTTATCGGTTTAGCGGGAGTGGTTCGAATGAGCAGTTCTTC.

A note on this clone: One end of the junction does not line up with germline, which may come from a read error. V and J are TRBV20-1 and TRBJ2-3, with TRBD2 matching 7 bases. The CDR3 has 14 residues. Germline CDR1 and CDR2: DFQATT and SNEGSKA (reference sequence). For the CDR3, the DNA is TGCAGTGCCTCAGCGGGAACTGGCACAGATACGCAGTACTTT. Translating gives CSASAGTGTDTQYF.

This clone counts as medium-sized. The genes are TRBV7-8 and TRBJ2-7; D assignment may be TRBD1 or TRBD2 (5 bases each). The V and J ends lost 4 bases and 0 bases respectively, with 10 bases between them. The CDR3 is made up of 14 amino acids. Per the germline V gene, CDR1 is SGHVS and CDR2 is FQNEAQ. Here the CDR3 reads CASSWDPGSYEQYF. The CDR3 DNA reads as TGTGCCAGCAGCTGGGACCCGGGCTCCTACGAGCAGTACTTC.

This chain joins TRBV4-1 and TRBJ2-7; D gene uncertain. There are 15 residues in the CDR3. Germline CDR1 reads MGHRA; CDR2 reads YSYEKL. The V gene lost 0 bases and the J gene lost 2 bases, with 11 bases spanning the gap. The CDR3 is CASSQEDGSPYEQYF. CDR3 DNA: TGCGCCAGCAGCCAAGAAGATGGGTCGCCCTACGAGCAGTACTTC.

Comments on this clone: A much bigger clone sits one base away, suggesting this may be a read error. At the DNA level, this CDR3 is encoded by other sequences in the same sample as well. This CDR3 reads CASSLQGTGANVLTF. The DNA of the CDR3 is TGCGCCAGCAGCCTGCAGGGTACCGGGGCCAACGTCCTGACTTTC. The chain is built from TRBV4-1 and TRBJ2-6; a possible D gene is TRBD1 (5 bases). Germline V gene sequence: CDR1 MGHRA, CDR2 YSYEKL. Trimming pared 4 bases from V and 4 bases from J, leaving 11 bases between. The CDR3 spans 15 residues.

At least ten counts were recorded for this clone. The chain has TRBV24-1 and TRBJ2-1; 9 nucleotides align to TRBD1. This CDR3 is 14 amino acids long. The junction had 8 bases not matched to a gene; V was cut back by 6 bases and J by 9 bases. Per the germline V gene, CDR1 is KGHDR and CDR2 is SFDVKD. This CDR3 reads CATSRDRESSEQFF. CDR3 nucleotide sequence: TGTGCCACCAGTCGGGACAGGGAATCGAGTGAGCAGTTCTTC.

This clone has a count of ten or more. This rearrangement joins TRBV6-1 to TRBJ2-7; a weak D match, TRBD1 (6 bases). The germline CDR1 and CDR2 sequences are MNHNS and SASEGT. The CDR3 is made up of 13 amino acids. The ends were cut back, 6 bases at V and 7 bases at J, with 16 bases in the middle. CDR3 region: CASSLRDTMEQYF. The CDR3 DNA sequence: TGTGCCAGCAGCCTCCGGGACACGATGGAGCAGTACTTC.

This clone came up many times. V is TRBV27 and J is TRBJ1-4; TRBD1 aligns across 8 bases. Germline CDR1 reads MNHEY; CDR2 reads SMNVEV (reference sequence). V was clipped by 4 bases and J by 7 bases; unmatched bases: 8. This CDR3 spans 15 amino acids. Here the CDR3 reads CASSSWTGRREKLFF. In nucleotides, the CDR3 is TGTGCCAGCAGTTCCTGGACAGGGAGGCGTGAAAAACTGTTTTTT.

V is TRBV9 and J is TRBJ2-3, with D perhaps TRBD1 or TRBD2 (5 bases each). Germline loops: CDR1 SGDLS, CDR2 YYNGEE. Trimming cost V 2 bases and J 1 base, with 11 bases left between them. CDR3 length equals 15 residues. The CDR3 here is CASSVVGVGTDTQYF. The CDR3 DNA follows: TGTGCCAGCAGCGTTGTGGGGGTCGGCACAGATACGCAGTATTTT.

In this sample, this clone turned up many times. The chain links TRBV19 to TRBJ2-7; a possible D gene is TRBD1 (5 bases). The CDR3 sequence is 14 residues long. Germline values: CDR1 LNHDA, CDR2 SQIVND (reference sequence). V lost 4 bases and J 4 bases, leaving 14 bases between the germline ends. As DNA, the CDR3 is TGTGCCAGTAGTAGGGCAGGGAAGATTTACGAGCAGTACTTC. Translating it yields CASSRAGKIYEQYF.